The 6 T cell receptor beta chains below come from one sample, sequenced in a study of cytomegalovirus exposure and HLA in healthy donors. This PCR relied on a set of 60 Vbeta primers and 13 Jbeta primers. The protocol was immunoSEQ multiplex PCR, while the TCRdb copy is restricted to in-frame clones and leaves out a portion. The sample holds fewer than 200,000 clones, around 80% seen once. The sequencing input was PBMCs. All receptors derive from a female donor in good health and CMV-seronegative.

The chain employs TRBV6-5 and TRBJ1-2, with 11 bases aligning to TRBD1. The V gene's germline CDR1 is MNHEY and CDR2 SVGAGI. The V segment lost 6 bases and the J segment 4 bases; nucleotides outside the gene matches: 1. This CDR3 comprises 13 residues. The CDR3 DNA reads TGTGCCAGCAGAGGGACAGGGGGCTATGGCTACACCTTC. Translating it yields CASRGTGGYGYTF.

The V gene is TRBV19, the J gene TRBJ1-1; 8 positions agree with TRBD1. The CDR3 consists of 15 residues. The germline CDR1 and CDR2 sequences are LNHDA and SQIVND (reference sequence). Trimming at V came to 10 bases and at J to 1 base, leaving 11 bases not matched to a gene. The CDR3 DNA follows: TGTGCCACGACCGGGACAGGAATTCCGAACACTGAAGCTTTCTTT. Residues: CATTGTGIPNTEAFF. Variable domain in full (rest from reference TRBV19 and TRBJ1-1): DGGITQSPKYLFRKEGQNVTLSCEQNLNHDAMYWYRQDPGQGLRLIYYSQIVNDFQKGDIAEGYSVSREKKESFPLTVTSAQKNPTAFYLCATTGTGIPNTEAFFGQGTRLTVV.

The chain carries TRBV18 and TRBJ1-3, with TRBD1 as a possible D gene (5 bases). The V end was cut by 2 bases, the J end by 2 bases, with 10 bases between. This CDR3 spans 15 amino acids. Germline V lookup: CDR1 KGHSH, CDR2 LQKENI. CDR3 in DNA: TGTGCCAGCTCACCAGGGGCAGGGACTGGAAACACCATATATTTT. It translates to CASSPGAGTGNTIYF.

The genes are TRBV18 and TRBJ2-1; a possible D gene is TRBD1 (5 bases). CDR3 size: 15 residues. The V and J ends lost 4 bases and 0 bases respectively, with 10 bases between them. The germline V gene encodes CDR1 KGHSH and CDR2 LQKENI. The CDR3 is CASSQVGVSYNEQFF. In DNA, the CDR3 is TGTGCCAGCTCACAAGTAGGGGTCTCCTACAATGAGCAGTTCTTC.

This clone was recorded a few times. The chain's CDR3 is CASSLDRFETQYF. The CDR3 nucleotides read TGCGCCAGCAGCTTGGATCGGTTTGAGACCCAGTACTTC. The J gene is TRBJ2-5, the V gene TRBV5-1; D not resolved. This CDR3 has 13 residues. Between the trimmed V and J ends, which lost 0 bases and 5 bases, there was a span of 8 bases. Germline V gene lookup returns CDR1 SGHRS and CDR2 YFSETQ.

This chain joins TRBV12-2 and TRBJ2-1; TRBD1, the table's D call, was not compared with the DNA. TRBV12-2 is designated a pseudogene. This CDR3 contains 17 residues. CDR3: CASRLAGALRPYNEQFF. The CDR3, as DNA: TGTGCAAGTCGCTTAGCGGGCGCCCTTCGTCCTTACAATGAGCAGTTCTTC.